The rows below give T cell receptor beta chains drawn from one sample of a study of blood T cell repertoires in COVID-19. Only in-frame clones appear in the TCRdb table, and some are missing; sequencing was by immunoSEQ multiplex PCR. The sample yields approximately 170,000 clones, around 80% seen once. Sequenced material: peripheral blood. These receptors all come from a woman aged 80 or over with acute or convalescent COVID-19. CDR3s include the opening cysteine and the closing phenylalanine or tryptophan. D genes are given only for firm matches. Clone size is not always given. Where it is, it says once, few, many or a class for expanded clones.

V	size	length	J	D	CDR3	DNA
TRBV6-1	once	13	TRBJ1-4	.	CASSDRRNEKLFF	TGTGCCAGCAGTGATAGGCGGAATGAAAAACTGTTTTTT
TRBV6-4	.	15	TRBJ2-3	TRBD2	CASGTSGGPADTQYF	TGTGCCAGCGGTACCTCGGGGGGGCCCGCAGATACGCAGTATTTT
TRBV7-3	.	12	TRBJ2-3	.	CASSLSSDTQYF	TGTGCCAGCAGCTTATCTAGCGATACGCAGTATTTT
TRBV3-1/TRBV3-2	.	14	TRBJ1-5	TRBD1	CASSQDRGQQPQHF	TGTGCCAGCAGCCAGGACAGGGGGCAACAGCCCCAGCATTTT
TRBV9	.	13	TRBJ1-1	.	CASSGGLNTEAFF	TGTGCCAGCAGCGGGGGGCTGAACACTGAAGCTTTCTTT
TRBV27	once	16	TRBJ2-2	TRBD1	CASTLAGTVNTGELFF	TGTGCCAGCACCTTAGCCGGGACAGTGAACACCGGGGAGCTGTTTTTT
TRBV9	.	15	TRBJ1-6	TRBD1	CASSVTGVSNSPLHF	TGTGCCAGCAGCGTGACAGGGGTCTCTAATTCACCCCTCCACTTT
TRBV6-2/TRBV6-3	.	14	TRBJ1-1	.	CASSYDSMNTEAFF	TGTGCCAGCAGTTATGACAGCATGAACACTGAAGCTTTCTTT
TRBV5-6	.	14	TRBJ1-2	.	CASSGGQGRYGYTF	TGTGCCAGCAGCGGGGGCCAGGGGCGCTATGGCTACACCTTC
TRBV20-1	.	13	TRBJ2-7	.	CSASGSYTYEQYF	TGCAGTGCTAGTGGATCGTACACCTACGAGCAGTACTTC
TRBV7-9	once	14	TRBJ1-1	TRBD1	CASSPSGGNTEAFF	TGTGCCAGCAGCCCCTCAGGGGGGAACACTGAAGCTTTCTTT
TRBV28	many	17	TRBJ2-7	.	CASKAGARRARGAGQHF	TGTGCCAGCAAGGCAGGGGCGCGGCGGGCCCGGGGCGCCGGTCAGCACTTC
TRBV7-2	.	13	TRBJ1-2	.	CASSPGNVDGYTF	TGTGCCAGCAGCCCTGGCAACGTCGATGGCTACACCTTC
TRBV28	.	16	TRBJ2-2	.	CATTLRRGQFTGELFF	TGTGCCACCACCTTACGGCGGGGACAGTTCACCGGGGAGCTGTTTTTT
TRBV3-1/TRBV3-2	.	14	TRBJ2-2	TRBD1	CASSVQGDTGELFF	TGTGCCAGCAGCGTACAGGGGGACACCGGGGAGCTGTTTTTT
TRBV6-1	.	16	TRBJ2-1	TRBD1	CASSGRQGANYNEQFF	TGTGCCAGCAGTGGAAGACAGGGGGCCAACTACAATGAGCAGTTCTTC
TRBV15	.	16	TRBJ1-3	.	CATSRDKRFSGNTIYF	TGTGCCACCAGCAGAGATAAGAGGTTCTCTGGAAACACCATATATTTT
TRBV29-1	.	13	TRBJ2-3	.	CSVGALITDTQYF	TGCAGCGTGGGAGCGCTGATCACAGATACGCAGTATTTT
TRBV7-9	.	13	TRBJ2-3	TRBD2	CAIRTSGTDTQYF	TGTGCCATCCGGACTAGCGGAACAGATACGCAGTATTTT
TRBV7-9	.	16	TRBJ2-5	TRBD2	CASSSTSGGFQETQYF	TGTGCCAGCAGCTCAACTAGCGGGGGTTTCCAAGAGACCCAGTACTTC
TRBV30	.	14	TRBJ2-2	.	CAWNMAVNTGELFF	TGTGCCTGGAATATGGCGGTGAACACCGGGGAGCTGTTTTTT
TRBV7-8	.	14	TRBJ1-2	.	CASSLPDSGYGYTF	TGTGCCAGCAGCTTACCGGACAGTGGCTATGGCTACACCTTC
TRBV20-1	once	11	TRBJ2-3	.	CSQEQGYTQYF	TGCAGTCAGGAACAGGGTTATACGCAGTATTTT
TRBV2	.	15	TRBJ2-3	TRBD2	CASRPGLAGSLTQYF	TGTGCCAGCAGACCTGGACTAGCGGGATCGTTGACGCAGTATTTT
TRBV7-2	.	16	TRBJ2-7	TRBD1	CASSRQLGQTPYEQYF	TGTGCCAGCAGCCGCCAGTTGGGACAGACTCCCTACGAGCAGTACTTC
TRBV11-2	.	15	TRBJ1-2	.	CASSFNQGSNYGYTF	TGTGCCAGCAGCTTTAACCAGGGTTCTAACTATGGCTACACCTTC
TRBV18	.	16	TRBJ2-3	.	CASSPPGRQNTDTQYF	TGTGCCAGCTCACCCCCGGGCAGACAGAACACAGATACGCAGTATTTT
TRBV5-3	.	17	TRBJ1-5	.	CARSLFRGEYSNQPQHF	TGTGCCAGAAGCTTGTTTCGCGGAGAGTATAGCAATCAGCCCCAGCATTTT
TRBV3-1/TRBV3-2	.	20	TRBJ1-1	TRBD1	CASSQGLPRETPQDRFEAFF	TGTGCCAGCAGCCAAGGTCTCCCCCGAGAAACACCACAGGACAGGTTTGAAGCTTTCTTT
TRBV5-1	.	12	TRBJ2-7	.	CASRGQNYEQYF	TGCGCCAGCCGAGGACAGAACTACGAGCAGTACTTC
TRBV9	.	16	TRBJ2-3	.	CASSASGNYFTDTQYF	TGTGCCAGCAGCGCTTCAGGGAATTACTTCACAGATACGCAGTATTTT
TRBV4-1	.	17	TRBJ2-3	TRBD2	CASSQNVAGGVEDTQYF	TGCGCCAGCAGCCAGAACGTAGCGGGAGGAGTGGAAGATACGCAGTATTTT
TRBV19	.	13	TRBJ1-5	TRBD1	CASDGTGIKTQHF	TGTGCCAGTGATGGGACAGGTATCAAGACCCAGCATTTT
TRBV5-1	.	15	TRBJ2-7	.	CASSLGTSFSYEQYF	TGCGCCAGCAGCCTGGGCACTAGCTTCTCCTACGAGCAGTACTTC
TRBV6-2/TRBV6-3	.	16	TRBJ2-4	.	CASSQTRKTTKNIQYF	TGTGCCAGCAGCCAGACTCGGAAAACGACCAAAAACATTCAGTACTTC
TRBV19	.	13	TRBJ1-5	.	CASSMPGNQPQHF	TGTGCCAGTAGTATGCCGGGGAATCAGCCCCAGCATTTT
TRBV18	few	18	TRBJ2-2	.	CASSHAGRTEQNTGELFF	TGTGCCAGCTCACACGCAGGGAGGACGGAACAGAACACCGGGGAGCTGTTTTTT
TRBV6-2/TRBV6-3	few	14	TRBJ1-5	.	CASSYTAGLQPQHF	TGTGCCAGCAGTTACACGGCAGGGCTACAGCCCCAGCATTTT
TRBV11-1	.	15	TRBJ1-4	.	CASSSGGGENEKLFF	TGTGCCAGCAGCTCGGGCGGGGGAGAGAATGAAAAACTGTTTTTT
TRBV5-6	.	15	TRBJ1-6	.	CASSAYRVFNSPLHF	TGTGCCAGCAGCGCATACCGGGTTTTCAATTCACCCCTCCACTTT
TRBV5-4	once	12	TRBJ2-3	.	CASSSTADTQYF	TGTGCCAGCAGCTCCACAGCAGATACGCAGTATTTT
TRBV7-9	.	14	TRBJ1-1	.	CASSVLGVNTEAFF	TGTGCCAGCAGCGTCCTAGGGGTGAACACTGAAGCTTTCTTT
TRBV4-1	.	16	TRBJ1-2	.	CASSQASGNTNYGYTF	TGCGCCAGCAGCCAGGCTTCAGGCAATACTAACTATGGCTACACCTTC
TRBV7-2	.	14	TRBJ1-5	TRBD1	CASSVDRGLQPQHF	TGTGCCAGCAGCGTCGACAGGGGGCTTCAGCCCCAGCATTTT
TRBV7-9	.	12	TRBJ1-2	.	CASSLSGYGYTF	TGTGCCAGCAGCTTATCGGGCTATGGCTACACCTTC
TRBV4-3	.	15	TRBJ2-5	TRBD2	CASSPAGLAGETQYF	TGCGCCAGCAGCCCGGCAGGACTAGCGGGGGAGACCCAGTACTTC
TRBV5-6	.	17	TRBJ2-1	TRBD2	CASSLSLAGDLAREQFF	TGTGCCAGCAGCTTGAGCCTAGCGGGAGATCTTGCGCGTGAGCAGTTCTTC
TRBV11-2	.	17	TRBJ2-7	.	CASSAQLSLTALGEQYF	TGTGCCAGCAGCGCTCAATTAAGTCTCACAGCTCTTGGCGAGCAGTACTTC
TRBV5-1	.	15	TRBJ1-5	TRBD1	CASSLEGTGREPQHF	TGCGCCAGCAGCTTAGAAGGGACAGGGAGGGAGCCCCAGCATTTT
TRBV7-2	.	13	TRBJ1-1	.	CASSSLSGAEAFF	TGTGCCAGCAGCTCTTTAAGCGGGGCTGAAGCTTTCTTT
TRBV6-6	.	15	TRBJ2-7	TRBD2	CASDSGAGSLRAQYF	TGTGCCAGCGACTCGGGAGCGGGAAGCCTACGAGCGCAGTACTTC
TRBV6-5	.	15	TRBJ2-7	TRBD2	CASKSPGGRSYEQYF	TGTGCCAGCAAATCCCCGGGGGGACGCTCCTACGAGCAGTACTTC
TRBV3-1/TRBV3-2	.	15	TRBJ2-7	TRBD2	CASSKGTSGIYEQYF	TGTGCCAGCAGTAAAGGGACTAGCGGTATCTACGAGCAGTACTTC
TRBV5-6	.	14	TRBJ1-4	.	CASSSGLANEKLFF	TGTGCCAGCAGCTCAGGGCTTGCTAATGAAAAACTGTTTTTT
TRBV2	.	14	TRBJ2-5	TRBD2	CASILAGGKETQYF	TGTGCCAGCATCCTAGCGGGGGGTAAAGAGACCCAGTACTTC
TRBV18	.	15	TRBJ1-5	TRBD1	CASSPSTGANQPQHF	TGTGCCAGCTCACCAAGCACAGGGGCGAATCAGCCCCAGCATTTT
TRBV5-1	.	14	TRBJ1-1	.	CASSLSGDSSQAFF	TGCGCCAGCAGCTTAAGCGGAGACTCTTCACAAGCTTTCTTT
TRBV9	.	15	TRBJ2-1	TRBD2	CASSPTSGGYNEQFF	TGTGCCAGCAGTCCAACTAGCGGGGGGTACAATGAGCAGTTCTTC